This TCR beta chain was captured by sequencing in a study of monozygotic twins with inflammatory bowel disease. The germline V gene has CDR1 SGHRS and CDR2 YFSETQ. The length of the CDR3 is 16 residues. The template-switching step introduced UMIs that carried a 6-nucleotide sample barcode. Using the 5' RACE reads, TCRdb records one entry per CDR3 protein without DNA. This sample contains approximately 400,000 distinct CDR3 sequences. The clonotype originates from a human donor with ulcerative colitis or Crohn's disease, or a healthy co-twin of an affected twin (not recorded which). Sample: blood. The V gene is TRBV5-1, the J gene TRBJ2-5; there is no DNA to check the TCRdb D call of TRBD2. The CDR3: CASSITSGGFAETQYF.